This T cell receptor beta chain was identified in a study of glioma-infiltrating T cells. TCR alpha and beta CDR3 regions were amplified from RNA using iRepertoire nested multiplex PCR. TCRdb recomputed calls from the multiplex PCR reads with MiXCR, one row per CDR3 protein. Of roughly 200,000 distinct CDR3 sequences in the sample, about 31% are singletons; the top ten hold 20% to 25%. Trimming stripped 6 bases from V and 0 bases from J, with 21 bases between. CDR1 and CDR2 (germline): MDHEN, SYDVKM. CDR3 size: 18 residues. This clonotype was detected only a few times. The J gene is TRBJ2-4, the V gene TRBV28; D gene ambiguous. Material for sequencing was glioma tissue, nonneoplastic brain tissue, or PBMCs (not recorded which). The receptor was isolated from a human donor with low-grade glioma or glioblastoma, undergoing nonglioma brain surgery, or in good health (not recorded which). The CDR3 coding sequence is TGTGCCAGCAGACGAGCCTACCCGCTGACCCGAGCCAAAAACATTCAGTACTTC. Translated: CASRRAYPLTRAKNIQYF.